This T cell receptor (beta chain) was captured by sequencing in a study of OX40 agonist ivuxolimab in advanced cancers. Data came from immunoSEQ multiplex PCR; TCRdb stores just in-frame clones and leaves some out. The sample carries roughly 52,000 clones, 77% recorded once. This CDR3 region has 12 residues. Germline values: CDR1 MNHNY, CDR2 SVGAGI (reference sequence). Deletions cut 5 bases from V and 4 bases from J, with 7 bases between. Sample: CD4+ or CD8+ T cells sorted from blood, taken in a trial of the OX40 agonist ivuxolimab. This receptor was identified in an adult with an advanced solid tumor such as melanoma, head and neck, liver or kidney cancer. This rearrangement joins TRBV6-6 to TRBJ2-3; no clear D gene. CDR3 bases: TGTGCCAGCAGTCTAAGTGCAGATACGCAGTATTTT. Translating gives CASSLSADTQYF.